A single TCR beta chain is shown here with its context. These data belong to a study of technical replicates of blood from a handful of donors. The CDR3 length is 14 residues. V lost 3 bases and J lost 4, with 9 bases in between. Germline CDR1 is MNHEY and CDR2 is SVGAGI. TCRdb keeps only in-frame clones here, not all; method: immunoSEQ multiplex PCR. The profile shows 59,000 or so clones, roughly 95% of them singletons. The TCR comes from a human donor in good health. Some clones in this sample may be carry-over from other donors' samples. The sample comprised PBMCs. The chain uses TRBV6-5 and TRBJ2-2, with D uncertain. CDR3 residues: CASSYGSGTGELFF. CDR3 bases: TGTGCCAGCAGTTATGGTTCGGGCACCGGGGAGCTGTTTTTT.